Shown below are 9 T cell receptor beta chains from a single sample sequenced in a study of regulatory T cells in long-lasting Graves disease. CDR3-region Arm-PCR and iRepertoire HTBI primers produced the TCR beta libraries. TCRdb re-called the multiplex PCR reads with MiXCR, one entry per CDR3 protein. Here the sample spans roughly 700,000 distinct CDR3 sequences, 25% to 30% being singletons. Indicated time point: persistent/refractory GD, antithyroid drugs over 5 years with positive TRAb. The TCR library was prepared using RNA isolated from PBMCs. Sequenced here: peripheral blood mononuclear cells (PBMCs), sampled when the disease was refractory, from a patient treated with antithyroid drugs. The receptors derive from a female donor with Graves disease.

The rearrangement joins TRBV6-5 to TRBJ2-7; 8 bases map to TRBD2. V lost 2 bases and J lost 6; bases outside the gene matches: 3. This CDR3 has 13 amino acids. Per germline, CDR1 MNHEY and CDR2 SVGAGI. The CDR3 DNA reads TGTGCCAGCAGTTACCGGGAGGGGCGCGAGCAGTACTTC. This codes for CASSYREGREQYF.

This clonotype occurred many times. V is TRBV28 and J is TRBJ1-1; D perhaps matches TRBD1 (6 bases). Between the trimmed V and J ends, which lost 7 bases and 1 base, there was a span of 13 bases. Germline CDR1 is MDHEN and CDR2 is SYDVKM. The CDR3 extends over 14 amino acids. CDR3 nucleotides: TGTGCCAGCACCCTGACAGGAACGAACACTGAAGCTTTCTTT. Translation: CASTLTGTNTEAFF.

This clonotype was counted a few times. This chain links TRBV2 with TRBJ2-5; TRBD1 matches 7 bases. The CDR3 contains 14 residues. The germline gives CDR1 SNHLY, CDR2 FYNNEI. The junction had 6 bases not matched to a gene; V was cut back by 3 bases and J by 5 bases. The CDR3 nucleotides are TGTGCCAGCAGTGAGGCAGGGGGTTTGGAGACCCAGTACTTC. It yields the protein CASSEAGGLETQYF.

This clonotype occurred many times. V and J are TRBV7-3 and TRBJ2-7; 7 nucleotides match TRBD2. Germline trimming cut 5 bases from V and 0 bases from J; bases unmatched to any gene: 4. The germline V gene encodes CDR1 SGHTA and CDR2 FQGTGA. The CDR3 is 14 residues long. The CDR3 protein is CASSASGNSYEQYF. DNA of the CDR3: TGTGCCAGCAGCGCCAGCGGGAACTCCTACGAGCAGTACTTC.

V gene TRBV6-1 combines with J gene TRBJ1-5, with TRBD1 matching 7 bases. Germline lookup yields CDR1 MNHNS and CDR2 SASEGT. V was pared by 6 bases and J by 2 bases, with 7 bases of the junction left unmatched. The length of the CDR3 is 15 residues. The CDR3 region is CASRDRFEGNQPQHF. The CDR3 DNA is TGTGCCAGCAGGGACAGGTTCGAGGGCAATCAGCCCCAGCATTTT.

This clonotype was counted a few times. The chain recombines TRBV6-1 with TRBJ2-3, with a possible D match to TRBD1 (6 bases). The germline CDR1 and CDR2 sequences are MNHNS and SASEGT. The V and J ends lost 2 bases and 6 bases respectively, with 15 bases between them. This CDR3 spans 15 amino acids. The CDR3: CASSEYGRGADTQYF. As DNA, the CDR3 is TGTGCCAGCAGTGAATATGGCAGGGGAGCGGATACGCAGTATTTT.

The chain has TRBV11-2 and TRBJ2-2; TRBD2 matches 10 bases. Germline V CDR1 and CDR2: SGHAT, FQNNGV. This CDR3 is 20 amino acids long. The V and J ends lost 0 bases and 5 bases, in that order; junction bases with no gene match: 15. The CDR3 protein is CASSLDPRLAGARETGELFF. Written as DNA, the CDR3 is TGTGCCAGCAGCTTAGATCCACGCCTAGCGGGAGCACGAGAGACCGGGGAGCTGTTTTTT.

In the case of this clonotype: Possible read error: a much larger clone is one base away. The chain links TRBV7-3 to TRBJ1-1; TRBD1 is a possible D gene (6 bases). The germline V gene has CDR1 SGHTA and CDR2 FQGTGA. V shed 8 bases and J shed 4 bases, with 11 bases lying between them. The CDR3 has 12 residues. The CDR3 reads CASCKGGTEAFF. The DNA for the CDR3 is TGTGCCAGCTGCAAGGGGGGCACTGAAGCTTTCTTT.

This clonotype was found many times. DNA of the CDR3: TGTGCCAGCAGTTCGGACAGGGGTGTAAATAATTCACCCCTCCACTTT. It specifies CASSSDRGVNNSPLHF. The chain joins TRBV28 to TRBJ1-6, with 9 bases identical to TRBD1. V lost 4 bases to trimming and J lost 5 bases; unmatched junction nucleotides: 6. This CDR3 region has 16 residues. The germline gives CDR1 MDHEN, CDR2 SYDVKM.